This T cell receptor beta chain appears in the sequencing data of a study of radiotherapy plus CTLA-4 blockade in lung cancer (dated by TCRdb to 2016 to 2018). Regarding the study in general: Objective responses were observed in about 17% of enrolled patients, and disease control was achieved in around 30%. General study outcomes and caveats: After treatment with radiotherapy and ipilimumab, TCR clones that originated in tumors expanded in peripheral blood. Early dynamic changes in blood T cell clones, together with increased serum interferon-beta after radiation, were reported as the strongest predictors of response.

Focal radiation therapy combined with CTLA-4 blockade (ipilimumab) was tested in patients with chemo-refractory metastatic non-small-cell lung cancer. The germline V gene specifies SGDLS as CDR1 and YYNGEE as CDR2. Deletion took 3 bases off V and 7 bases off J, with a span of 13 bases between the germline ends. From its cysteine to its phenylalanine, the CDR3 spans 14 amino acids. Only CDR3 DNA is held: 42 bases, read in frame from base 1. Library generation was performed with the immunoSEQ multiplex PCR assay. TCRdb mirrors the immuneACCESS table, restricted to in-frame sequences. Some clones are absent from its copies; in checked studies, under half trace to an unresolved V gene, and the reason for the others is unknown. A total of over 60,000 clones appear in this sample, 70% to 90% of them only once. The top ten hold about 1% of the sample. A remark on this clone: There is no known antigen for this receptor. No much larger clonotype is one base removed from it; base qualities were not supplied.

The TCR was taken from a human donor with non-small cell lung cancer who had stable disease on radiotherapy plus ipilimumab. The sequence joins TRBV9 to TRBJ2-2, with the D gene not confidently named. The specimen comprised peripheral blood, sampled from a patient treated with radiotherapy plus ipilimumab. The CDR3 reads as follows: CASSGGPQYGELFF. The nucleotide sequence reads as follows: TGTGCCAGCAGCGGAGGCCCCCAATACGGGGAGCTGTTTTTT.